One sample yielded the 15 T cell receptor beta chains listed below, sequenced in a study of T cell responses to AZD1222 COVID-19 vaccine. The data were produced by immunoSEQ multiplex PCR, yet TCRdb's version contains in-frame clones alone and is incomplete. Among around 140,000 clones listed, 90% to 95% were seen once. The input for sequencing was peripheral blood, taken on day 0 of AZD1222 vaccination. The receptors were gathered from an adult in good health.

This clone was observed once. The chain has TRBV28 and TRBJ2-7, with D perhaps matching TRBD1 (5 bases). V was shortened by 3 bases and J by 3 bases, with 15 bases between the two germline ends. This CDR3 spans 15 amino acids. The V gene's germline CDR1 is MDHEN and CDR2 SYDVKM. CDR3 sequence: CASSFPGRGSYEQYF. CDR3 nucleotides: TGTGCCAGCAGTTTCCCAGGTAGGGGTAGCTACGAGCAGTACTTC.

The chain recombines TRBV7-9 with TRBJ2-1; TRBD2 agrees at 8 bases. V lost 5 bases to trimming and J lost 4 bases; unmatched junction nucleotides: 13. The CDR3 sequence is 17 residues long. Germline V gene lookup returns CDR1 SEHNR and CDR2 FQNEAQ (reference sequence). The CDR3 spells CASSAGRAGGTYNEQFF. CDR3 sequence (DNA): TGTGCCAGCAGCGCGGGGCGGGCGGGGGGAACTTACAATGAGCAGTTCTTC. Supplemented by reference TRBV7-9 and TRBJ2-1, the full variable domain reads DTGVSQNPRHKITKRGQNVTFRCDPISEHNRLYWYRQTLGQGPEFLTYFQNEAQLEKSRLLSDRFSAERPKGSFSTLEIQRTEQGDSAMYLCASSAGRAGGTYNEQFFGPGTRLTVL.

The genes are TRBV6-2 or TRBV6-3 and TRBJ2-2, with TRBD2 matching 11 bases. Trimming at V came to 6 bases and at J to 0 bases, leaving 18 bases not matched to a gene. Germline CDR1 is MNHEY and CDR2 is SVGEGT. The CDR3 is 21 amino acids. The CDR3 is CASSRGRGRLAGTPNTGELFF. CDR3 in DNA: TGTGCCAGCAGCCGAGGCCGCGGGAGACTAGCGGGGACCCCGAACACCGGGGAGCTGTTTTTT.

This clone has only one observation. The J gene is TRBJ2-7, the V gene TRBV24-1; 9 nucleotides align to TRBD1. Trimming cost V 4 bases and J 6 bases; bases outside gene matches: 6. The CDR3 length is 14 residues. Germline V CDR1 and CDR2: KGHDR, SFDVKD. CDR3 loop: CATSESGQGFEQYF. CDR3 sequence (DNA): TGTGCCACCAGTGAATCCGGACAGGGGTTCGAGCAGTACTTC.

V is TRBV5-6 and J is TRBJ2-1; the match to TRBD2 covers 8 bases. Germline V lookup: CDR1 SGHDT, CDR2 YYEEEE. This CDR3 has 14 amino acids. With V trimmed by 2 bases and J by 5 bases, 3 bases remained unmatched. The CDR3 coding sequence is TGTGCCAGCAGCTTTATGCGGGAGGACAATGAGCAGTTCTTC. It encodes CASSFMREDNEQFF.

CDR3 in DNA: TGTGCCAGCAGCTTCCCCAGGGGGGGTGAGCAGTACTTC. It encodes CASSFPRGGEQYF. This chain connects TRBV11-1 to TRBJ2-7; D tentatively fits TRBD1 or TRBD2 (7 bases each). This CDR3 spans 13 amino acids. V lost 3 bases and J 7 bases, leaving 13 bases between the germline ends. Germline CDR1 reads SGHAT; CDR2 reads FQDESV (reference sequence). Variable domain in full (rest from reference TRBV11-1 and TRBJ2-7): EAEVAQSPRYKITEKSQAVAFWCDPISGHATLYWYRQILGQGPELLVQFQDESVVDDSQLPKDRFSAERLKGVDSTLKIQPAELGDSAMYLCASSFPRGGEQYFGPGTRLTVT.

The V call is TRBV7-2, the J call TRBJ2-7; D is ambiguous. From germline, CDR1 is SGHTA and CDR2 FQGNSA. The CDR3 length is 14 residues. The V end lost 3 bases, the J end lost 1 base, and 10 bases lay between the germline ends. The CDR3 spells CASSLVLESYEQYF. The CDR3, as DNA: TGTGCCAGCAGCTTGGTCCTGGAATCCTACGAGCAGTACTTC.

The chain is built from TRBV13 and TRBJ2-7; D not certain. V lost 4 bases and J 1 base, leaving 2 bases between the germline ends. This CDR3 has 11 amino acids. Looked up from germline, CDR1 is PRHDT and CDR2 is FYEKMQ (reference sequence). The CDR3 is CASSSSYEQYF. In DNA form, the CDR3 reads TGTGCCAGCAGCTCATCCTACGAGCAGTACTTC.

The chain joins TRBV7-9 to TRBJ1-2, with 9 bases matching TRBD1. This CDR3 has 14 residues. The germline CDR1 and CDR2 sequences are SEHNR and FQNEAQ (reference sequence). With V trimmed by 1 base and J by 7 bases, 4 bases remained unmatched. CDR3 residues: CASSLGETGGGYTF. CDR3 nucleotide sequence: TGTGCCAGCAGCTTAGGGGAGACAGGGGGTGGCTACACCTTC.

The chain joins TRBV10-3 to TRBJ1-3; D is uncertain. Germline lookup yields CDR1 ENHRY and CDR2 SYGVKD. Trimming took 4 bases from V and 2 from J, leaving 12 bases between them. The length of the CDR3 is 15 residues. The CDR3 loop reads CAISGFPGTGNTIYF. CDR3 in DNA: TGTGCCATCAGTGGATTCCCAGGTACTGGAAACACCATATATTTT.

The chain carries TRBV4-1 and TRBJ2-3, with 9 positions matching TRBD2. The CDR3 length is 15 residues. V dropped 7 bases and J dropped 6; count of bases not matched to a gene: 11. CDR1 and CDR2 from the germline V gene are MGHRA and YSYEKL. CDR3 protein: CASKGVTSGLDTQYF. The CDR3, as DNA: TGCGCCAGCAAGGGGGTGACTAGCGGACTCGATACGCAGTATTTT.

The chain carries TRBV19 and TRBJ1-4, with 8 nucleotides matching TRBD1. Germline V gene sequence: CDR1 LNHDA, CDR2 SQIVND (reference sequence). V dropped 7 bases and J dropped 8; count of bases not matched to a gene: 18. The CDR3 runs 17 residues. CDR3 nucleotide sequence: TGTGCCAGTACCTCTCTGGACAGGGAGTTGTACGGGGAAAAACTGTTTTTT. This sequence encodes CASTSLDRELYGEKLFF. The full variable domain, its missing parts supplied by reference TRBV19 and TRBJ1-4, is DGGITQSPKYLFRKEGQNVTLSCEQNLNHDAMYWYRQDPGQGLRLIYYSQIVNDFQKGDIAEGYSVSREKKESFPLTVTSAQKNPTAFYLCASTSLDRELYGEKLFFGSGTQLSVL.

This clone has a single count. This chain links TRBV7-8 with TRBJ1-5; TRBD1 aligns across 8 bases. Per germline, CDR1 SGHVS and CDR2 FQNEAQ. This CDR3 has 15 amino acids. V dropped 5 bases and J dropped 5; count of bases not matched to a gene: 8. CDR3 bases: TGTGCCAGCAGCCGACAGGACAGGGCGGATCAGCCCCAGCATTTT. This sequence encodes CASSRQDRADQPQHF.

The chain uses TRBV7-9 and TRBJ2-6, with 12 bases aligning to TRBD1. Germline trimming cut 3 bases from V and 2 bases from J; bases unmatched to any gene: 5. In germline, CDR1 is SEHNR, CDR2 FQNEAQ (reference sequence). The CDR3 runs 18 residues. DNA of the CDR3: TGTGCCAGCAGCTTTCCCCGGGACAGGGGGCCTGGGGCCAACGTCCTGACTTTC. Amino acid sequence: CASSFPRDRGPGANVLTF. The whole variable domain, filled in from reference TRBV7-9 and TRBJ2-6, reads DTGVSQNPRHKITKRGQNVTFRCDPISEHNRLYWYRQTLGQGPEFLTYFQNEAQLEKSRLLSDRFSAERPKGSFSTLEIQRTEQGDSAMYLCASSFPRDRGPGANVLTFGAGSRLTVL.

The rearrangement joins TRBV4-1 to TRBJ1-2; 9 bases fit TRBD1. CDR3 length equals 16 residues. The V gene end was trimmed by 0 bases and the J gene end by 4 bases; junction bases not matched to a gene: 6. Germline V lookup: CDR1 MGHRA, CDR2 YSYEKL. This chain's CDR3 is CASSQEGTGTGYGYTF. In DNA, the CDR3 is TGCGCCAGCAGCCAAGAAGGGACAGGGACCGGCTATGGCTACACCTTC.